A selection of T cell receptor beta chains follows, all from one sample in a study of T-cell memory formation after mild COVID-19. TCRdb analysed the 5' RACE reads with MiXCR anew, one entry per CDR3 protein. The data contain 130,000 to 150,000 distinct CDR3 sequences, 6% to 6.5% of them seen just once; the ten biggest clones take up under 2.5%. Sequencing input: PBMCs or a T cell subset sorted from them (not recorded which). The receptor set was obtained from an adult woman who had mild COVID-19 (a few samples of this study predate the infection). Cell type and time point are not known. Both conserved end residues are part of each CDR3. The order of the fields is CDR3 DNA, CDR3 protein, CDR3 length, clone size, D gene, J gene, V gene. D genes are given only for firm matches. Part of the rows lack a size; the others show once, few, many or a class for expanded clones.

TGTGCCAGCAGTTTAATCGGCCTCTCTGGAAACACCATATATTTT | CASSLIGLSGNTIYF | 15 | NA | NA | TRBJ1-3 | TRBV12-3/TRBV12-4
TGTGCCAGCAAGCGGGAGGGAAACAATGAGCAGTTCTTC | CASKREGNNEQFF | 13 | few | TRBD2 | TRBJ2-1 | TRBV9
TGTGCCAGCAGCCCTCGTAACGGCCGGGACAATGAGCAGTTCTTC | CASSPRNGRDNEQFF | 15 | many | NA | TRBJ2-1 | TRBV7-9
TGCAGCGTTGGAAAGCGGGACACCGGGGAGCTGTTTTTT | CSVGKRDTGELFF | 13 | few | NA | TRBJ2-2 | TRBV29-1
TGTGCCAGCAGCCCCCACCGGCGGGGGGGTAACAATGAGCAGTTCTTC | CASSPHRRGGNNEQFF | 16 | NA | TRBD2 | TRBJ2-1 | TRBV7-2
TGTGCCAGCAGCTTAGAGGGCCCCGACGAGCAGTACTTC | CASSLEGPDEQYF | 13 | few | NA | TRBJ2-7 | TRBV7-2
TGTGCCAGCAGTTTAGCGCTGGGACAGGGTGAAGATACGCAGTATTTT | CASSLALGQGEDTQYF | 16 | NA | TRBD1 | TRBJ2-3 | TRBV12-3/TRBV12-4
TGTGCCAGACCACAGGGGATCCTCACAGATACGCAGTATTTT | CARPQGILTDTQYF | 14 | few | TRBD1 | TRBJ2-3 | TRBV6-5
TGTGCCAGCACCCGGACTAGCGGGAGAAGACAGGCCAATGAGCAGTTCTTC | CASTRTSGRRQANEQFF | 17 | many | TRBD2 | TRBJ2-1 | TRBV4-2
TGCGCCAGCAGCCAGGGACAGGGGGCAGGGAACACTGAAGCTTTCTTT | CASSQGQGAGNTEAFF | 16 | many | TRBD1 | TRBJ1-1 | TRBV4-1
TGTGCCAGCCAGGTTAGACAACCCAATCAGCCCCAGCATTTT | CASQVRQPNQPQHF | 14 | NA | NA | TRBJ1-5 | TRBV12-3/TRBV12-4
TGTGCCAGCAGCCAAAGACAGGGGCAAATGTTTTGGTACTTC | CASSQRQGQMFWYF | 14 | many | TRBD1 | TRBJ2-7 | TRBV6-5
TGTGCCAGCAGCTTATTTGCAGGGGCACCAGATACGCAGTATTTT | CASSLFAGAPDTQYF | 15 | few | NA | TRBJ2-3 | TRBV7-2
TGTGCCAGCACCGACGCGGGGGGGTATGAGCAGTTCTTC | CASTDAGGYEQFF | 13 | many | TRBD2 | TRBJ2-1 | TRBV11-2
TGTGCCAGCAGTTCACTTGGCGGAGGGAACACTGAAGCTTTCTTT | CASSSLGGGNTEAFF | 15 | NA | NA | TRBJ1-1 | TRBV6-5
TGTGCCAGCATGGGACACCGAGGGGATCAGCCCCAGCATTTT | CASMGHRGDQPQHF | 14 | few | NA | TRBJ1-5 | TRBV6-5
TGTGCCAGCAGTTTCGGACAGAGGAACACTGAAGCTTTCTTT | CASSFGQRNTEAFF | 14 | many | NA | TRBJ1-1 | TRBV12-3/TRBV12-4
TGTGCCACCAGCAGGCCTCAGGCCCGCTATGGCTACACCTTC | CATSRPQARYGYTF | 14 | few | NA | TRBJ1-2 | TRBV15
TGCGCCAGCAGCCAGGACAGGGGGATGTACGAGCAGTACTTC | CASSQDRGMYEQYF | 14 | few | TRBD1 | TRBJ2-7 | TRBV4-3
TGTGCCAGCAGTCCCACCCCTCGGGGAGACGGCGAGCAGTACTTC | CASSPTPRGDGEQYF | 15 | many | NA | TRBJ2-7 | TRBV27
TGTGCCAGCAGTTTAGGTAGCGGGAGCACCGGGGAGCTGTTTTTT | CASSLGSGSTGELFF | 15 | many | TRBD2 | TRBJ2-2 | TRBV12-3/TRBV12-4
TGTGCCAGCAGCTCCACGGGACAGATTTATGGCTACACCTTC | CASSSTGQIYGYTF | 14 | few | TRBD1 | TRBJ1-2 | TRBV7-7
TGCAGCGTTTCGGGACTAGCGAGGGAGCAGTTCTTC | CSVSGLAREQFF | 12 | NA | TRBD2 | TRBJ2-1 | TRBV29-1